This TCR beta chain was profiled in a study of cytomegalovirus exposure and HLA in healthy donors. Whole-study results and caveats: HLA alleles showed associations with 16,951 TCR beta sequences in a later analysis, at a 0.05 false discovery rate. Cytomegalovirus status was reportedly diagnosed by the classifier with high sensitivity and specificity.

PCR employed 60 Vbeta and 13 Jbeta primers. Only in-frame clones appear in the TCRdb table, and some are missing; sequencing was by immunoSEQ multiplex PCR. The sample includes roughly 100,000 clones, roughly 72% seen only once; the top ten take about 5.7%. CDR1 MDHEN and CDR2 SYDVKM come from the germline V gene. The CDR3 runs 14 residues. J was trimmed by 6 bases and V by 3 bases; bases with no gene match: 2. With regard to this clone: Its cognate antigen is unknown.

The specimen was PBMCs. V usage is TRBV28 and J usage is TRBJ2-4; 10 bases agree with TRBD1. The sequence was collected from a woman younger than 35 in good health and CMV-seropositive. CDR3 loop: CASSFRDRGNIQYF. In nucleotides, the CDR3 is TGTGCCAGCAGTTTTAGGGACAGGGGAAACATTCAGTACTTC.